This T cell receptor beta chain derives from a study of cytomegalovirus exposure and HLA in healthy donors. General study points: Many donors carried some public TCRs, although rarity characterized most TCR sequences. In vitro testing confirmed a few CMV-associated chains as specific for CMV antigens.

Amplification used 60 Vbeta primers and 13 Jbeta primers. Only in-frame clones appear in the TCRdb table, and some are missing; sequencing was by immunoSEQ multiplex PCR. This table has about 80,000 clones, 70% to 80% appearing once. The CDR3 consists of 15 residues. V lost 4 bases to trimming and J lost 1 base; unmatched junction nucleotides: 5. Germline CDR1 and CDR2: SEHNR and FQNEAQ (reference sequence). Unrecorded immune exposures were likely, despite nominal health at sampling. This clone came up a few times. The antigen remains unidentified. The clonotype was recovered from a man in his forties or fifties in good health and CMV-seronegative. The sample was PBMCs. V is TRBV7-9 and J is TRBJ1-1, with TRBD1 matching 8 bases. DNA for the CDR3: TGTGCCAGCAGCTCCACCGGGACAGGGAACACTGAAGCTTTCTTT. Translating it yields CASSSTGTGNTEAFF.